This T cell receptor (beta chain) was found in a study of brain T cells in children with intractable seizures. The protocol was immunoSEQ multiplex PCR, while the TCRdb copy is restricted to in-frame clones and leaves out a portion. The data show about 320,000 clones, over 90% seen once. The length of the CDR3 is 14 residues. Germline lookup yields CDR1 SQVTM and CDR2 ANQGSEA. The ends were cut back, 1 base at V and 4 bases at J, with 13 bases in the middle. Study-wide results and caveats: Only CDR3 sequence similarity suggested viral specificity, without known HCMV serostatus. Absence of clones before surgery may stem from lower sequencing depth.

Time point indicated: blood from clinic visit 5 months post-surgery; TSC patient then seizure free. Surgery cases with the highest brain T cell transcript signatures were chosen for sequencing. Before surgery, patients took at least one anti-epileptic drug. Notes on this clone: Its matching antigen is unknown.

The V call is TRBV29-1, the J call TRBJ1-1; no clear D gene. The material was peripheral blood, obtained more than 4 months after surgery. This clonotype was obtained from a boy under three years old with tuberous sclerosis and intractable seizures. The CDR3 here is CSVEVRRMSTEAFF. The CDR3 nucleotides read TGCAGCGTTGAAGTAAGGAGGATGTCCACTGAAGCTTTCTTT.